This TCR beta chain was recorded in a study of tumor-infiltrating lymphocytes in oesophageal squamous cell carcinoma. Looked up from germline, CDR1 is MNHEY and CDR2 is SVGAGI. The CDR3 has 16 amino acids. Trimming cost V 5 bases and J 2 bases; bases outside gene matches: 6. From the PCR reads, TCRdb called clonotypes with MiXCR, one entry per CDR3 protein. Of more than 15,000 distinct CDR3 sequences in the sample, roughly 50% were seen once. The chain has TRBV6-5 and TRBJ2-3, with TRBD2 matching 11 bases. The sequenced sample consisted of normal esophageal tissue next to the tumor. The source of this sequence is a female donor with esophageal squamous cell carcinoma. CDR3 loop: CASSDVAGGFTDTQYF. The CDR3 DNA sequence: TGTGCCAGCAGTGATGTAGCGGGAGGGTTCACAGATACGCAGTATTTT.